This T cell receptor beta chain is from a study of shared clonotypes between healthy human individuals. The overall study: A donor's plate count was three for CD4 naive and three for CD4 memory; CD8 naive had two and CD8 memory one.

Measured with immunoSEQ multiplex PCR; TCRdb has only the in-frame clones, and not every one. The sample comprises some 2,500,000 clones, around 93% of which are singletons, and around 0.4% rests with the top ten. The study's findings and limits: Generally, naive subsets came out with larger estimated richness than memory subsets.

Remarks on this clone: Its antigen is currently unknown.

Germline V CDR1 and CDR2: MGHDK, SYGVNS. The CDR3 has 15 amino acids. The trim removed 2 bases at V and 8 bases at J, leaving 9 bases unmatched. The rearrangement links TRBV25-1 to TRBJ1-2, with 9 positions matching TRBD1. Specimen: naive CD4+ T cells from PBMCs. As to subset: CD45RA+ positively selected. The TCR sequence derives from a young man in good health. Some clones in this sample may be carry-over from other donors' samples. CDR3 in DNA: TGTGCCAGCAGTGAACCGGGACAGGGATTTCGAGGCTACACCTTC. Translating it yields CASSEPGQGFRGYTF.